One sample yielded the 8 T cell receptor beta chains listed below, sequenced in a study of siplizumab effects on memory and regulatory T cells. Assay used: immunoSEQ multiplex PCR; TCRdb lists only in-frame clones, some missing. This sample has 50,000 to 75,000 clones; around 96% occur once, and the top ten carry more than 0.075%. The sequenced sample was naive CD8+ T cells sorted from blood. The receptors originated from a human donor in good health.

The chain employs TRBV6-4 and TRBJ1-6, with D unresolved. CDR1 is MRHNA and CDR2 is SNTAGT in the germline V gene. The CDR3 spans 14 residues. Trimming shortened V by 3 bases and J by 2 bases, and 5 bases separated the two germline ends. CDR3 sequence reads: CASSDEAYNSPLHF. The CDR3, as DNA: TGTGCCAGCAGTGATGAAGCCTATAATTCACCCCTCCACTTT.

The rearrangement joins TRBV4-3 to TRBJ2-7; TRBD2 aligns across 7 bases. In germline, CDR1 is LGHNA, CDR2 YSLEER. Germline trimming cut 0 bases from V and 2 bases from J; bases unmatched to any gene: 4. The CDR3 covers 15 residues. The CDR3 protein is CASSQDPSGAYEQYF. The CDR3 DNA sequence: TGCGCCAGCAGCCAAGATCCTAGCGGTGCCTACGAGCAGTACTTC.

This chain uses TRBV19 with TRBJ1-1; TRBD1 might be the D (6 bases). Germline-derived CDR1 and CDR2 are LNHDA and SQIVND (reference sequence). The CDR3 is made up of 14 amino acids. V lost 5 bases, J lost 5 bases, and 15 bases lay in between. CDR3 sequence (DNA): TGTGCCAGTAGTTGGGGGGGCATGGGAACTGAAGCTTTCTTT. It encodes CASSWGGMGTEAFF.

The CDR3: CASSWASIDEQFF. The CDR3 nucleotides are TGTGCCAGCAGCTGGGCTTCTATAGATGAGCAGTTCTTC. The V call is TRBV5-4, the J call TRBJ2-1, with D hard to call. CDR3 size: 13 residues. Germline CDR1 and CDR2: SGHNT and YYREEE (reference sequence). V gave up 3 bases and J gave up 8 bases, with 12 bases separating them. Supplemented by reference TRBV5-4 and TRBJ2-1, the full variable domain reads ETGVTQSPTHLIKTRGQQVTLRCSSQSGHNTVSWYQQALGQGPQFIFQYYREEENGRGNFPPRFSGLQFPNYSSELNVNALELDDSALYLCASSWASIDEQFFGPGTRLTVL.

V and J are TRBV9 and TRBJ2-3, with 9 positions matching TRBD2. The germline CDR1 and CDR2 sequences are SGDLS and YYNGEE. After removal of 3 bases from V and 0 bases from J, the junction contained 5 bases not matched to a gene. This CDR3 is built from 16 residues. The CDR3 reads CASSESGGTSTDTQYF. The CDR3 nucleotides are TGTGCCAGCAGCGAAAGCGGGGGGACTAGCACAGATACGCAGTATTTT.

The chain carries TRBV2 and TRBJ1-3, with D unclear. Trimming removed 3 bases from V and 0 bases from J, with 12 bases in between. The germline gives CDR1 SNHLY, CDR2 FYNNEI. There are 16 residues in the CDR3. CDR3 DNA: TGTGCCAGCAGTGAGTGGCTCCTGAGCTCTGGAAACACCATATATTTT. Its protein product is CASSEWLLSSGNTIYF.

The genes are TRBV19 and TRBJ1-6; TRBD1 aligns across 7 bases. The CDR3 is 14 amino acids. V dropped 9 bases and J dropped 8; count of bases not matched to a gene: 10. Germline loops: CDR1 LNHDA, CDR2 SQIVND (reference sequence). The CDR3 DNA follows: TGTGCCAGCGGACCACCCGACAGGGATTCACCCCTCCACTTT. This translates into CASGPPDRDSPLHF.

The chain links TRBV7-8 to TRBJ1-1; TRBD1 might be the D (6 bases). Trimming took 1 base from V and 1 from J, leaving 10 bases between them. Germline V gives CDR1 SGHVS, CDR2 FQNEAQ. The CDR3 runs to 15 residues. The CDR3 nucleotides read TGTGCCAGCAGCTTAGAGGGGGTGGAGAACACTGAAGCTTTCTTT. Amino acids: CASSLEGVENTEAFF.